The clone carrying this T cell receptor beta chain has a handful of counts. Its antigen is as yet unknown. Since all of the isolated RNA was reverse transcribed, expressed TCRB transcripts were what got sequenced. Sequencing was performed with immunoSEQ multiplex PCR; in TCRdb, only in-frame clones are kept and a portion is missing. This sample yields about 160,000 clones, of which about 8.1% are seen a single time; under 0.65% belongs to the top ten. This specimen comes from a study of beta chain features in type 1 diabetes. The CDR3 consists of 15 residues. V lost 5 bases to trimming and J lost 7 bases; unmatched junction nucleotides: 10. The germline gives CDR1 LGHNA, CDR2 YNFKEQ. Study results and caveats: Equally in patients and controls, shorter templates might have been favored by PCR. For Type 1 diabetes patients, all four CD4+ subsets carried TCRB CDR3s that were moderately but significantly shorter.

The chain uses TRBV4-2 and TRBJ1-5, with 8 bases fitting TRBD1. Sample: central memory CD4+ T cells from blood. The sequence came from a woman between 18 and 30 years old with type 1 diabetes. The CDR3 DNA sequence: TGTGCCAGCAGCTCCAGGACAGGGTCTAACCAGCCCCAGCATTTT. Residues: CASSSRTGSNQPQHF.